The 23 T cell receptor beta chains below were found in one sample sequenced in a study of T cells in Graves' hyperthyroidism and ophthalmopathy. TCR beta CDR3 regions were amplified from RNA transcripts. In the first-round RT-PCR of the TCR CDR3, the HTBI primer set was used. TCRdb reprocessed the multiplex PCR reads via MiXCR and lists one record per CDR3 protein. The data contain roughly 180,000 distinct CDR3 sequences, 9.4% of them singletons. The sample comprised blood. The origin of the receptors is a woman between 18 and 29 years old with Graves' hyperthyroidism that later progressed to Graves' ophthalmopathy.

The chain combines TRBV24-1 with TRBJ2-3, with D hard to call. This CDR3 has 12 residues. V lost 3 bases, J lost 5 bases, and 5 bases lay in between. Per the germline V gene, CDR1 is KGHDR and CDR2 is SFDVKD. The CDR3 is CATSDKLDTQYF. The CDR3 DNA follows: TGTGCCACCAGTGATAAGTTAGATACGCAGTATTTT.

This clonotype was seen many times. The CDR3, as DNA: TGTGCCTGGATAGGACAGGGGGCCTCAAAAGCTTTCTTT. The encoded protein is CAWIGQGASKAFF. The chain carries TRBV30 and TRBJ1-1; 11 positions match TRBD1. Germline trimming cut 4 bases from V and 9 bases from J; bases unmatched to any gene: 7. Germline V gene data show CDR1 as GTSNPN and CDR2 as SVGIG (reference sequence). The CDR3 runs 13 residues.

Many counts were recorded for this clonotype. The chain combines TRBV30 with TRBJ2-7; D not resolved. CDR3 length equals 11 residues. Trimming left V 2 bases short and J 6 bases short, with 8 bases between. Germline CDR1 reads GTSNPN; CDR2 reads SVGIG (reference sequence). The CDR3 sequence: CAWSRQSEQYF. In DNA, the CDR3 is TGTGCCTGGAGTCGTCAATCCGAGCAGTACTTC.

This clonotype was picked up many times. The J gene is TRBJ2-5, the V gene TRBV7-9; no clear D. Germline V CDR1 and CDR2: SEHNR, FQNEAQ (reference sequence). V lost 1 base and J 2 bases, leaving 11 bases between the germline ends. The CDR3 covers 15 residues. The CDR3 reads CASSLELAVQETQYF. In nucleotides, the CDR3 is TGTGCCAGCAGCTTAGAATTAGCAGTGCAAGAGACCCAGTACTTC. The full variable domain, with the rest looked up from reference TRBV7-9 and TRBJ2-5, is DTGVSQNPRHKITKRGQNVTFRCDPISEHNRLYWYRQTLGQGPEFLTYFQNEAQLEKSRLLSDRFSAERPKGSFSTLEIQRTEQGDSAMYLCASSLELAVQETQYFGPGTRLLVL.

This clonotype was seen repeatedly, ten times or more. The chain links TRBV15 to TRBJ2-5; D is undetermined. V was shortened by 4 bases and J by 3 bases, with 9 bases between the two germline ends. This CDR3 has 13 residues. Germline CDR1 is LNHNV and CDR2 is YYDKDF (reference sequence). The CDR3 region is CATSTGRKETQYF. The CDR3 DNA reads as TGTGCCACCAGCACGGGCCGAAAAGAGACCCAGTACTTC.

This clonotype was seen repeatedly, ten times or more. The chain recombines TRBV6-1 with TRBJ1-5, with TRBD1 as a possible D gene (6 bases). From germline, CDR1 is MNHNS and CDR2 SASEGT. The CDR3 runs to 16 residues. V shed 6 bases and J shed 0 bases, with 15 bases lying between them. The CDR3 sequence is CASRPQGFYSNQPQHF. In nucleotides, the CDR3 is TGTGCCAGCAGACCCCAGGGGTTCTATAGCAATCAGCCCCAGCATTTT.

This clonotype was recorded many times. The V call is TRBV11-2, the J call TRBJ2-7; D possibly matches TRBD1 or TRBD2 (7 bases each). CDR1 and CDR2 from the germline V gene are SGHAT and FQNNGV. V shed 5 bases and J shed 0 bases, with 17 bases lying between them. This CDR3 has 16 amino acids. The CDR3 loop reads CASSLPGGDSSYEQYF. The CDR3 bases are TGTGCCAGCAGCCTACCAGGGGGGGATAGCTCCTACGAGCAGTACTTC.

This clonotype was recorded many times. V gene TRBV13 combines with J gene TRBJ2-1, with TRBD2 matching 13 bases. The CDR3 length is 16 residues. Germline V lookup: CDR1 PRHDT, CDR2 FYEKMQ (reference sequence). J lost 7 bases, V lost 5 bases, and 8 bases had no gene match. The CDR3 DNA reads TGTGCCAGCAGCCCAGCCGGGACTAGCGGGACTAATGAGCAGTTCTTC. Encoded protein: CASSPAGTSGTNEQFF. The complete variable domain, with remaining parts taken from reference TRBV13 and TRBJ2-1, reads AAGVIQSPRHLIKEKRETATLKCYPIPRHDTVYWYQQGPGQDPQFLISFYEKMQSDKGSIPDRFSAQQFSDYHSELNMSSLELGDSALYFCASSPAGTSGTNEQFFGPGTRLTVL.

The chain uses TRBV5-6 and TRBJ1-1; D is unresolved. CDR3 length: 16 amino acids. Germline CDR1 is SGHDT and CDR2 is YYEEEE. Trimming removed 5 bases at V and 1 base at J, with 18 bases between. Here the CDR3 reads CASRHRDGVPNTEAFF. The CDR3 coding sequence is TGTGCCAGCAGACACCGGGATGGAGTACCGAACACTGAAGCTTTCTTT.

J is TRBJ1-1 and V is TRBV13, with TRBD1 as a possible D gene (5 bases). Germline CDR1 reads PRHDT; CDR2 reads FYEKMQ (reference sequence). This CDR3 is 13 amino acids long. V shed 5 bases and J shed 6 bases, with 13 bases lying between them. The CDR3 loop is CASSADNMAEAFF. DNA for the CDR3: TGTGCCAGCAGCGCGGACAATATGGCTGAAGCTTTCTTT. Full variable domain (remainder filled in from reference TRBV13 and TRBJ1-1): AAGVIQSPRHLIKEKRETATLKCYPIPRHDTVYWYQQGPGQDPQFLISFYEKMQSDKGSIPDRFSAQQFSDYHSELNMSSLELGDSALYFCASSADNMAEAFFGQGTRLTVV.

This clonotype was recorded at least ten times. DNA of the CDR3: TGTGCCACCGCACCGGGAAACACAGATACGCAGTATTTT. This codes for CATAPGNTDTQYF. The chain employs TRBV19 and TRBJ2-3; D may be TRBD2 (5 bases). Germline V gene lookup returns CDR1 LNHDA and CDR2 SQIVND (reference sequence). Trimming shortened V by 10 bases and J by 2 bases, and 13 bases separated the two germline ends. CDR3 length: 13 residues.

This clonotype came up many times. V and J are TRBV11-2 and TRBJ1-1; D gene unclear. Germline V gene data show CDR1 as SGHAT and CDR2 as FQNNGV. The length of the CDR3 is 13 residues. V shed 4 bases and J shed 6 bases, with 12 bases lying between them. The CDR3 loop is CASSYNDDAEAFF. The CDR3 region has the DNA TGTGCCAGCAGCTACAATGACGATGCTGAAGCTTTCTTT.

This clonotype was detected ten times or more. This chain joins TRBV12-3 or TRBV12-4 and TRBJ1-6; 7 bases are shared with TRBD1. This CDR3 is 13 amino acids long. J lost 7 bases, V lost 5 bases, and 2 bases had no gene match. Here the CDR3 DNA reads TGTGCCAGCAGTCCCAGGGGGAATTCACCCCTCCACTTT. This encodes CASSPRGNSPLHF.

This clonotype appeared many times. The V and J genes are TRBV19 and TRBJ2-2, with 7 bases identical to TRBD2. Germline loops: CDR1 LNHDA, CDR2 SQIVND (reference sequence). Unmatched junction bases numbered 10, after V lost 7 bases and J lost 5 bases. The length of the CDR3 is 15 residues. The CDR3 sequence: CASTSGNPRTGELFF. The CDR3 DNA reads TGTGCCAGTACCAGCGGGAATCCACGAACCGGGGAGCTGTTTTTT.

This clonotype was counted many times. The chain has TRBV20-1 and TRBJ2-1, with 11 bases that match TRBD2. The CDR3 is 15 residues long. The germline CDR1 and CDR2 sequences are DFQATT and SNEGSKA (reference sequence). V lost 6 bases and J lost 7; bases outside the gene matches: 11. CDR3 DNA sequence: TGCAGTGCAAGCAAACTAGCGGGAGATCCGAATGAGCAGTTCTTC. It is translated as CSASKLAGDPNEQFF.

This clonotype was recorded many times. The rearrangement joins TRBV7-2 to TRBJ2-7, with a weak D call TRBD2 (6 bases). The CDR3 totals 15 residues. V was pared by 2 bases and J by 6 bases, with 17 bases between. Germline-derived CDR1 and CDR2 are SGHTA and FQGNSA. CDR3 sequence (DNA): TGTGCCAGCAGCTTAAGTACTTCGGGAGTTGGCGAGCAGTACTTC. Residues: CASSLSTSGVGEQYF.

This clonotype appeared many times. This chain connects TRBV2 to TRBJ2-7; D is unclear. This CDR3 is 13 amino acids long. From germline, CDR1 is SNHLY and CDR2 FYNNEI. V dropped 2 bases and J dropped 3 bases, with 8 bases sitting between them. The chain's CDR3 is CASSELTDYEQYF. The CDR3 DNA follows: TGTGCCAGCAGTGAACTAACCGACTACGAGCAGTACTTC.

Many counts were recorded for this clonotype. The rearrangement links TRBV7-9 to TRBJ1-1; D gene unclear. Trimming shortened V by 1 base and J by 1 base, and 7 bases separated the two germline ends. The CDR3 extends over 14 amino acids. Germline values: CDR1 SEHNR, CDR2 FQNEAQ (reference sequence). CDR3 region: CASSLGTSNTEAFF. CDR3 nucleotide sequence: TGTGCCAGCAGCTTAGGGACTTCGAACACTGAAGCTTTCTTT.

There are a few counts of this clonotype. The genes are TRBV3-1 and TRBJ2-7, with 9 bases identical to TRBD1. Germline lookup yields CDR1 LGHDT and CDR2 YNNKEL (reference sequence). The trim removed 8 bases at V and 2 bases at J, leaving 4 bases unmatched. The CDR3 consists of 13 residues. CDR3 DNA: TGTGCCAGCGGTCGGGACAGGGCCTACGAGCAGTACTTC. Its protein is CASGRDRAYEQYF.

This clonotype appeared many times. The chain couples TRBV19 to TRBJ2-7; 9 nucleotides align to TRBD1. This CDR3 comprises 16 residues. Germline-derived CDR1 and CDR2 are LNHDA and SQIVND (reference sequence). J gave up 3 bases and V 3 bases, and 9 bases lay outside the gene matches. CDR3 region: CASSIPAGTGLYEQYF. The DNA for the CDR3 is TGTGCCAGTAGTATTCCCGCCGGGACAGGGCTCTACGAGCAGTACTTC.

The table lists this clonotype with many counts. This sequence joins TRBV20-1 and TRBJ2-5; D unclear. With 5 bases removed from V and 1 base from J, the gap between germline ends came to 11 bases. The germline gives CDR1 DFQATT, CDR2 SNEGSKA (reference sequence). The CDR3 spans 13 residues. This CDR3 is CSAPTLAQETQYF. The CDR3 region has the DNA TGCAGTGCTCCTACACTGGCCCAAGAGACCCAGTACTTC.

In this sample, this clonotype turned up many times. V usage is TRBV3-1 and J usage is TRBJ1-2; D is perhaps TRBD1 (6 bases). The CDR3 is made up of 16 amino acids. Germline-derived CDR1 and CDR2 are LGHDT and YNNKEL (reference sequence). V lost 1 base to trimming and J lost 4 bases, with 16 bases between them. The DNA of the CDR3 is TGTGCCAGCAGCCAAGGTGCAGGGGCGAGATTCTATGGCTACACCTTC. Amino acids: CASSQGAGARFYGYTF.

This clonotype came up many times. The chain carries TRBV30 and TRBJ1-1; D possibly corresponds to TRBD1 (6 bases). Germline assignment: CDR1 GTSNPN and CDR2 SVGIG (reference sequence). Between the trimmed V and J ends, which lost 4 bases and 4 bases, there was a span of 22 bases. The CDR3 is 16 residues long. In nucleotides, the CDR3 is TGTGCCTGGACCACACCTGGTCGGGGGGGCGGCACTGAAGCTTTCTTT. It encodes CAWTTPGRGGGTEAFF.